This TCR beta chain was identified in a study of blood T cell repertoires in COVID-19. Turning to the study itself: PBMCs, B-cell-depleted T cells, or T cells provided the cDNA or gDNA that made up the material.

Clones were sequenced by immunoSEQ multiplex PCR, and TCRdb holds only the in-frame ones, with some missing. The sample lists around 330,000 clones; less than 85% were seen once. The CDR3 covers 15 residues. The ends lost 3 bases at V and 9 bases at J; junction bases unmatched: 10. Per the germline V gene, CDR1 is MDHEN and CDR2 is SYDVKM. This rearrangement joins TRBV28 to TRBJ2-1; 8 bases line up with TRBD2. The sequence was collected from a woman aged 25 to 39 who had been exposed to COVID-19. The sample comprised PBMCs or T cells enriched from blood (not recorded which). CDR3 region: CASSLAGLVTVEQFF. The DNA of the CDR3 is TGTGCCAGCAGTTTGGCGGGACTAGTTACGGTTGAGCAGTTCTTC.